This T cell receptor beta chain was identified in a study of shared clonotypes between healthy human individuals. Some clones are missing from TCRdb's copy, which holds only in-frame ones; the method was immunoSEQ multiplex PCR. The repertoire holds around 2.5 million clones, with approximately 93% as singletons. Germline V gene sequence: CDR1 SGHNT, CDR2 YYREEE (reference sequence). The V end was cut by 4 bases, the J end by 6 bases, with 19 bases between. This CDR3 is 15 amino acids long. Sequencing input: naive CD4+ T cells from PBMCs. As to subset: CD45RA+ positively selected. This rearrangement joins TRBV5-4 to TRBJ1-1; D uncertain. This TCR came from a man aged 18 to 35 in good health. Some clones in this sample may be carry-over from other donors' samples. This CDR3 is CASSLRRGGSPEAFF. Here the CDR3 DNA reads TGTGCCAGCAGCCTCAGACGCGGCGGGTCCCCTGAAGCTTTCTTT.